Listed below are T cell receptor beta chains from one sample, sequenced in a study of PD-1 blockade in classical Hodgkin lymphoma. TCRdb keeps only in-frame clones here, not all; method: immunoSEQ multiplex PCR. The sample shows fewer than 20,000 clones, about 83% of them seen only once. Sample: CD4+ T cells from blood. The receptors were gathered from a human donor with classical Hodgkin lymphoma. Both conserved end residues are part of each CDR3. Each record gives: D gene, V gene, clone size, J gene, CDR3 protein, CDR3 DNA. D genes are given only for firm matches. The size of a clone is reported for some rows only, either as once, few or many, or as a class for expanded clones.

d_gene: NA
v_gene: TRBV27
abundance: NA
j_gene: TRBJ1-4
CDR3aa: CASSSLGYEKLFF
CDR3nt: TGTGCCAGCAGTTCATTAGGGTACGAAAAACTGTTTTTT

d_gene: NA
v_gene: TRBV7-9
abundance: NA
j_gene: TRBJ2-5
CDR3aa: CASSPRSDTQETQYF
CDR3nt: TGTGCCAGCAGCCCCCGCTCCGACACACAAGAGACCCAGTACTTC

d_gene: NA
v_gene: TRBV5-1
abundance: NA
j_gene: TRBJ1-3
CDR3aa: CASSLTGNSGNTIYF
CDR3nt: TGCGCCAGCAGCCTAACAGGCAACTCTGGAAACACCATATATTTT

d_gene: TRBD2
v_gene: TRBV6-4
abundance: NA
j_gene: TRBJ2-1
CDR3aa: CASSVAGGRNEQFF
CDR3nt: TGTGCCAGCAGTGTAGCGGGTGGACGCAATGAGCAGTTCTTC

d_gene: TRBD1
v_gene: TRBV7-2
abundance: once
j_gene: TRBJ1-3
CDR3aa: CASSLQGTGNTIYF
CDR3nt: TGTGCCAGCAGCCTACAGGGGACTGGAAACACCATATATTTT

d_gene: NA
v_gene: TRBV5-1
abundance: NA
j_gene: TRBJ2-7
CDR3aa: CASSEEAVSYEQYF
CDR3nt: TGCGCCAGCAGCGAGGAGGCGGTCTCCTACGAGCAGTACTTC

d_gene: NA
v_gene: TRBV12-5
abundance: NA
j_gene: TRBJ2-1
CDR3aa: CASGPRGGHEQFF
CDR3nt: TGTGCTAGTGGCCCGCGAGGGGGTCATGAGCAGTTCTTC

d_gene: TRBD1
v_gene: TRBV14
abundance: NA
j_gene: TRBJ2-2
CDR3aa: CASSQDLTGVTGELFF
CDR3nt: TGTGCCAGCAGCCAAGACCTGACAGGGGTCACCGGGGAGCTGTTTTTT

d_gene: TRBD1
v_gene: TRBV28
abundance: once
j_gene: TRBJ2-7
CDR3aa: CASGQGSYEQYF
CDR3nt: TGTGCCAGCGGACAGGGCTCCTACGAGCAGTACTTC

d_gene: NA
v_gene: TRBV27
abundance: NA
j_gene: TRBJ2-3
CDR3aa: CASSFSGSTDTQYF
CDR3nt: TGTGCCAGCAGTTTCAGCGGGAGCACAGATACGCAGTATTTT

d_gene: TRBD2
v_gene: TRBV6-1
abundance: NA
j_gene: TRBJ2-1
CDR3aa: CASSDRGLAGVQEFF
CDR3nt: TGTGCCAGCAGTGATAGGGGACTAGCGGGGGTCCAGGAGTTCTTC

d_gene: TRBD2
v_gene: TRBV12-5
abundance: NA
j_gene: TRBJ2-1
CDR3aa: CASGRVGEQFF
CDR3nt: TGTGCTAGCGGGAGGGTGGGCGAGCAGTTCTTC

d_gene: NA
v_gene: TRBV11-1
abundance: NA
j_gene: TRBJ2-1
CDR3aa: CASSLGGASSYNEQFF
CDR3nt: TGTGCCAGCAGCTTAGGGGGCGCAAGCTCCTACAATGAGCAGTTCTTC

d_gene: TRBD2
v_gene: TRBV2
abundance: NA
j_gene: TRBJ2-3
CDR3aa: CASRPSGSSFAQYF
CDR3nt: TGTGCCAGCAGACCTAGCGGGAGTTCTTTCGCGCAGTATTTT

d_gene: NA
v_gene: TRBV28
abundance: NA
j_gene: TRBJ1-1
CDR3aa: CASSGGGSGDAFF
CDR3nt: TGTGCCAGCAGCGGGGGAGGGAGTGGGGATGCTTTCTTT

d_gene: NA
v_gene: TRBV6-6
abundance: NA
j_gene: TRBJ2-5
CDR3aa: CASSYGPGAQETQYF
CDR3nt: TGTGCCAGCAGTTACGGGCCGGGAGCTCAAGAGACCCAGTACTTC

d_gene: TRBD2
v_gene: TRBV28
abundance: once
j_gene: TRBJ2-1
CDR3aa: CASSILAGGSSNEQFF
CDR3nt: TGTGCCAGCAGTATCCTAGCGGGAGGGTCGTCCAATGAGCAGTTCTTC

d_gene: NA
v_gene: TRBV7-6
abundance: NA
j_gene: TRBJ2-2
CDR3aa: CASSLIGGELFF
CDR3nt: TGTGCCAGCAGCTTAATTGGCGGGGAGCTGTTTTTT

d_gene: NA
v_gene: TRBV5-6
abundance: NA
j_gene: TRBJ1-6
CDR3aa: CASSPVGRNSPLHF
CDR3nt: TGTGCCAGCAGCCCCGTTGGTCGCAATTCACCCCTCCACTTT

d_gene: TRBD2
v_gene: TRBV9
abundance: NA
j_gene: TRBJ2-3
CDR3aa: CASSADSVAGTNTQYF
CDR3nt: TGTGCCAGCAGCGCAGATTCGGTAGCGGGGACCAATACGCAGTATTTT

d_gene: TRBD1
v_gene: TRBV19
abundance: NA
j_gene: TRBJ2-7
CDR3aa: CASSPQGAYEQYF
CDR3nt: TGTGCCAGTAGTCCACAGGGGGCCTACGAGCAGTACTTC

d_gene: TRBD2
v_gene: TRBV11-2
abundance: NA
j_gene: TRBJ2-1
CDR3aa: CASSATSGVYNEQFF
CDR3nt: TGTGCCAGCAGCGCGACTAGCGGGGTCTACAATGAGCAGTTCTTC

d_gene: NA
v_gene: TRBV6-5
abundance: once
j_gene: TRBJ2-7
CDR3aa: CASGTDYNYEQYF
CDR3nt: TGTGCCAGCGGGACCGATTACAATTACGAGCAGTACTTC

d_gene: NA
v_gene: TRBV7-2
abundance: once
j_gene: TRBJ2-2
CDR3aa: CASSLDGSGELFF
CDR3nt: TGTGCCAGCAGCTTAGATGGTTCCGGGGAGCTGTTTTTT

d_gene: NA
v_gene: TRBV15
abundance: NA
j_gene: TRBJ1-1
CDR3aa: CATSRELGAEAFF
CDR3nt: TGTGCCACCAGCAGAGAACTAGGCGCTGAAGCTTTCTTT

d_gene: TRBD1
v_gene: TRBV7-9
abundance: NA
j_gene: TRBJ1-4
CDR3aa: CASSWRTGGGGYEKLFF
CDR3nt: TGTGCCAGCAGCTGGAGGACAGGGGGCGGTGGGTATGAAAAACTGTTTTTT

d_gene: TRBD2
v_gene: TRBV28
abundance: NA
j_gene: TRBJ2-7
CDR3aa: CASSSPPGLAGPGEQYF
CDR3nt: TGTGCCAGCAGTTCTCCCCCCGGACTAGCGGGCCCGGGGGAGCAGTACTTC

d_gene: NA
v_gene: TRBV25-1
abundance: NA
j_gene: TRBJ1-2
CDR3aa: CASSRGQSPNYGYTF
CDR3nt: TGTGCCAGCAGTCGGGGCCAGTCCCCTAACTATGGCTACACCTTC

d_gene: TRBD1
v_gene: TRBV7-2
abundance: NA
j_gene: TRBJ2-7
CDR3aa: CASSFTGGEYEQYF
CDR3nt: TGTGCCAGCAGCTTCACAGGGGGAGAATACGAGCAGTACTTC

d_gene: TRBD2
v_gene: TRBV4-2
abundance: NA
j_gene: TRBJ2-1
CDR3aa: CASSQAGGLAGYEQFF
CDR3nt: TGTGCCAGCAGCCAAGCCGGGGGACTAGCGGGATATGAGCAGTTCTTC

d_gene: NA
v_gene: TRBV19
abundance: NA
j_gene: TRBJ2-2
CDR3aa: CASSILRSPVGTGELFF
CDR3nt: TGTGCCAGTAGTATCCTCCGTTCTCCAGTGGGGACCGGGGAGCTGTTTTTT

d_gene: NA
v_gene: TRBV19
abundance: once
j_gene: TRBJ2-5
CDR3aa: CASSISATRVETQYF
CDR3nt: TGTGCCAGTAGTATCTCGGCCACCCGAGTAGAGACCCAGTACTTC

d_gene: NA
v_gene: TRBV5-1
abundance: NA
j_gene: TRBJ2-2
CDR3aa: CASRSTTGNTGELFF
CDR3nt: TGCGCCAGCAGGTCGACGACAGGGAACACCGGGGAGCTGTTTTTT

d_gene: NA
v_gene: TRBV18
abundance: NA
j_gene: TRBJ2-7
CDR3aa: CASSPPGSSNEQYF
CDR3nt: TGTGCCAGCTCACCCCCTGGCAGCTCGAACGAGCAGTACTTC

d_gene: NA
v_gene: TRBV25-1
abundance: once
j_gene: TRBJ2-2
CDR3aa: CASHLGESGELFF
CDR3nt: TGTGCCAGCCACCTAGGGGAATCCGGGGAGCTGTTTTTT

d_gene: NA
v_gene: TRBV19
abundance: NA
j_gene: TRBJ2-1
CDR3aa: CASSIVRPNEQFF
CDR3nt: TGTGCCAGTAGTATAGTACGGCCGAATGAGCAGTTCTTC

d_gene: TRBD2
v_gene: TRBV5-1
abundance: NA
j_gene: TRBJ2-3
CDR3aa: CASSRTSGRADTQYF
CDR3nt: TGCGCCAGCAGTCGCACTAGCGGGAGAGCGGATACGCAGTATTTT